Listed below are T cell receptor beta chains from one sample, sequenced in a study of neoadjuvant nivolumab and ipilimumab in lung cancer. TCRdb's copy holds only in-frame clones and misses some; the assay was immunoSEQ multiplex PCR. The sample holds 25,000 to 30,000 clones, about three quarters seen once. This sample comprised tumor tissue, obtained after neoadjuvant nivolumab, alone or with ipilimumab, at or shortly before surgery. These receptors came from an adult with non-small cell lung cancer. CDR3s include the opening cysteine and the closing phenylalanine or tryptophan. Fields, in order: V gene, D gene, J gene, CDR3 length, CDR3 protein. D genes are given only for firm matches.

>TRBV6-5|-|TRBJ1-2|15
CASRPSKTRPYGYTF
>TRBV7-2|TRBD1|TRBJ1-5|16
CASSSLKGALNQPQHF
>TRBV29-1|-|TRBJ1-2|13
CSVVPPGPDGYTF
>TRBV18|-|TRBJ2-5|15
CASSPRQGREETQYF
>TRBV6-1|-|TRBJ1-5|13
CASSAQGKQPQHF
>TRBV10-2|-|TRBJ1-2|11
CASSDNYGYTF
>TRBV9|-|TRBJ2-1|13
CASTTGRDNEQFF
>TRBV2|-|TRBJ2-1|13
CASRRAGRNEQFF
>TRBV10-3|-|TRBJ2-7|14
CAIRPSTGIYEQYF
>TRBV4-1|-|TRBJ2-7|15
CASSLRAGDPYEQYF
>TRBV5-1|-|TRBJ2-5|14
CASSLTGLASAQYF
>TRBV14|TRBD1|TRBJ1-1|13
CASGGQLNTEAFF
>TRBV30|-|TRBJ1-4|15
CAWSDRLDRVEKLFF
>TRBV10-3|-|TRBJ2-7|12
CAISEGMYEQYF
>TRBV2|-|TRBJ1-5|13
CASSEGGDQPQHF
>TRBV6-1|-|TRBJ1-4|17
CASSEGLAMLVNEKLFF
>TRBV5-1|TRBD1|TRBJ2-7|17
CASSFPRQGPFSYEQYF
>TRBV6-1|-|TRBJ2-7|13
CASSENPRRGEYF
>TRBV5-6|-|TRBJ1-5|13
CASSRERVGPQHF
>TRBV18|-|TRBJ1-3|15
CASSPGTEQGNTIYF
>TRBV13|TRBD1|TRBJ2-7|13
CASSFEGADEQYF
>TRBV7-8|TRBD2|TRBJ2-7|16
CASSFLQRGGSYEQYF
>TRBV30|-|TRBJ1-1|13
CAWRREQYTEAFF
>TRBV9|TRBD1|TRBJ1-6|16
CASSADRGSYNSPLHF
>TRBV11-1|TRBD1|TRBJ1-6|15
CASSTSGTGNSPLHF
>TRBV5-4|TRBD2|TRBJ2-3|17
CASSFRLAGSSTDTQYF
>TRBV15|TRBD2|TRBJ2-1|15
CATSTTSGVYNEQFF
>TRBV7-2|-|TRBJ1-2|14
CASSLANARYGYTF
>TRBV14|-|TRBJ1-3|15
CASSYSRGPGNTIYF
>TRBV7-6|TRBD2|TRBJ2-5|16
CASSLVPAGGPETQYF
>TRBV7-8|TRBD1|TRBJ1-2|15
CASSQGDRRSRGYTF
>TRBV2|-|TRBJ2-7|13
CASTGQGSYEQYF
>TRBV20-1|-|TRBJ1-2|10
CSATGEGYTF
>TRBV18|-|TRBJ1-3|17
CASSPTPTGDSGNTIYF
>TRBV29-1|TRBD1|TRBJ2-4|13
CSVVRQGSNIQYF
>TRBV29-1|-|TRBJ2-6|12
CSVTTGANVLTF
>TRBV7-2|-|TRBJ1-2|15
CASTGQALTNYGYTF